The clone carrying this T cell receptor (beta chain) was recorded at least ten times. Its target is not known. The sample originates from a study of CD8 T cells in ankylosing spondylitis. TCRdb passed the 5' RACE reads through MiXCR, listing each CDR3 protein once. The table records some 87,000 distinct CDR3 sequences, around 9.4% of them present only once. Findings and limits, study-wide: Matched synovial fluid from ankylosing spondylitis patients was reported to be enriched for disease-linked clones. There was a TCR beta motif, made of several highly homologous variants, that appeared characteristic of ankylosing spondylitis blood. Past research had described some motif variants in reactive arthritis synovial fluid and blood. CD8+ disease-linked clones were present at relatively low frequencies in blood.

V was trimmed by 9 bases and J by 0 bases, leaving 11 bases between them. The CDR3 loop spans 14 amino acids. From germline, CDR1 is ENHRY and CDR2 SYGVKD. The receptor was derived from a male donor with ankylosing spondylitis or in good health (not recorded which). J is TRBJ2-2 and V is TRBV10-3; maybe TRBD1 (6 bases). The sequencing sample was made of blood, either unsorted or a sorted T cell fraction (not recorded which). The CDR3 region is CAITQGANTGELFF. The DNA for the CDR3 is TGTGCCATTACACAGGGAGCGAACACCGGGGAGCTGTTTTTT.